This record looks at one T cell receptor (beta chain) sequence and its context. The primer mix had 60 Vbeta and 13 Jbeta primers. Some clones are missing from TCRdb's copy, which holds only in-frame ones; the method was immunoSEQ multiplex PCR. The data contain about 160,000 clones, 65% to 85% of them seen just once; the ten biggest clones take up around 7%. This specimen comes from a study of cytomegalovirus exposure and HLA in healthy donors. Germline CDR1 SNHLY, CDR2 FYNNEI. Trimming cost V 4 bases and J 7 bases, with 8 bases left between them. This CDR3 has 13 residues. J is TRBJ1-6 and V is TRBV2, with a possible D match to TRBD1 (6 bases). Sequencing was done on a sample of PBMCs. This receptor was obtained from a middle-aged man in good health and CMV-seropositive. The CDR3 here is CASSAGENSPLHF. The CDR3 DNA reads TGTGCCAGCAGTGCAGGGGAGAATTCACCCCTCCACTTT.